These 30 T cell receptor beta chains originate from one sample sequenced in a study of identical twins. Each CDR3 protein is one row after TCRdb ran MiXCR on the 5' RACE reads. Here the sample spans hundreds of thousands of distinct CDR3 sequences, 21% being singletons. Another study also made use of these data, one on T cells expressing NK-cell markers.

What was sequenced was PBMCs. These receptors were collected from a woman younger than 35 in good health.

The chain uses TRBV5-1 and TRBJ1-6, with a tentative D call TRBD1 (5 bases). V was cut by 1 base and J by 6 bases, with 8 bases left in between. CDR1 SGHRS and CDR2 YFSETQ come from the germline V gene. The CDR3 totals 14 residues. The CDR3 nucleotides are TGCGCCAGCAGCTTGAGTCAGGGTAATTCACCCCTCCACTTT. Amino acids: CASSLSQGNSPLHF.

This clonotype was seen ten or more times. The genes are TRBV20-1 and TRBJ2-1, with 10 nucleotides matching TRBD2. CDR1 is DFQATT and CDR2 is SNEGSKA in the germline V gene (reference sequence). CDR3 length: 15 residues. Trimming took 6 bases from V and 7 from J; bases not matched to a gene: 12. The CDR3 DNA sequence: TGCAGTGCCACTATACTAGCGGGATCATCGAATGAGCAGTTCTTC. Protein: CSATILAGSSNEQFF.

The V and J genes are TRBV20-1 and TRBJ1-1; D unresolved. Germline V CDR1 and CDR2: DFQATT, SNEGSKA (reference sequence). The CDR3 has 12 residues. Deletions cut 3 bases from V and 7 bases from J, with 12 bases between. This CDR3 is CSASHVSSEAFF. DNA of the CDR3: TGCAGTGCTAGTCACGTTTCTAGTGAAGCTTTCTTT.

The DNA for the CDR3 is TGTGCCAGCAGCTTAGACCCGGGACTAGCGGGAGAGCGCTCCTACAATGAGCAGTTCTTC. This codes for CASSLDPGLAGERSYNEQFF. The chain has TRBV13 and TRBJ2-1, with TRBD2 matching 14 bases. In germline, CDR1 is PRHDT, CDR2 FYEKMQ (reference sequence). The CDR3 sequence is 20 residues long. The ends lost 1 base at V and 0 bases at J; junction bases unmatched: 8.

As concerns this clonotype: Being one base from a much bigger clone, this may be a read error. V usage is TRBV7-9 and J usage is TRBJ2-3, with 9 positions matching TRBD2. CDR1 is SEHNR, CDR2 FQNEAQ, per germline (reference sequence). V lost 5 bases and J lost 2; bases outside the gene matches: 11. The CDR3 has 17 amino acids. For the CDR3, the DNA is TGTGCCAGCAGCGCTGGACTAGCGTGGGCCAACACAGATACGCAGTATTTT. It translates to CASSAGLAWANTDTQYF.

This clonotype was counted between two and nine times. This chain joins TRBV11-2 and TRBJ2-7; 9 bases align to TRBD1. The CDR3 runs 15 residues. The germline CDR1 and CDR2 sequences are SGHAT and FQNNGV. The ends lost 1 base at V and 2 bases at J; junction bases unmatched: 3. In DNA form, the CDR3 reads TGTGCCAGCAGCTTAGGCGGACAGGGGACCTACGAGCAGTACTTC. It encodes CASSLGGQGTYEQYF.

This clonotype was detected many times. The chain carries TRBV29-1 and TRBJ2-3, with 7 bases identical to TRBD1. Germline V gene data show CDR1 as SQVTM and CDR2 as ANQGSEA. The CDR3 loop spans 13 amino acids. The J segment lost 7 bases and the V segment lost 4 bases, leaving 8 bases of the junction unmatched. CDR3 DNA: TGCAGCGTTGGAACAGGGGTAGGGTATACGCAGTATTTT. It is translated as CSVGTGVGYTQYF.

The chain carries TRBV7-7 and TRBJ2-1; 7 bases are shared with TRBD1. The CDR3 loop spans 15 amino acids. Germline loops: CDR1 SSHAT, CDR2 FNYEAQ (reference sequence). After removal of 5 bases from V and 0 bases from J, the junction contained 4 bases not matched to a gene. As DNA, the CDR3 is TGTGCCAGCAGCCCGACAGGGATCTCCTACAATGAGCAGTTCTTC. This gives the protein CASSPTGISYNEQFF.

This clonotype appeared a few times. The chain joins TRBV6-1 to TRBJ2-1, with 9 bases lining up with TRBD1. V lost 6 bases, J lost 4 bases, and 4 bases stayed unmatched. Germline V gene data show CDR1 as MNHNS and CDR2 as SASEGT. This CDR3 contains 14 residues. The CDR3 is CASRSDRGYNEQFF. The CDR3 coding sequence is TGTGCCAGCAGATCGGACAGGGGATACAATGAGCAGTTCTTC.

This clonotype was counted only a few times. The chain uses TRBV21-1 and TRBJ1-3. TRBV21-1 is reported as a pseudogene. The CDR3 runs to 11 residues. CDR3 nucleotides: TGTGCCAGCAGCAATCCGAACACCATATATTTT. This translates into CASSNPNTIYF.

This clonotype was seen at least ten times. The chain employs TRBV7-2 and TRBJ2-1, with no clear D. The V gene's germline CDR1 is SGHTA and CDR2 FQGNSA. The CDR3 length is 13 residues. The V and J ends lost 5 bases and 0 bases respectively, with 5 bases between them. The CDR3 sequence is CASSPSSYNEQFF. The DNA for the CDR3 is TGTGCCAGCAGCCCGAGCTCCTACAATGAGCAGTTCTTC.

The table lists this clonotype with many counts. The chain combines TRBV27 with TRBJ2-7, with D perhaps TRBD2 (5 bases). Germline V gene sequence: CDR1 MNHEY, CDR2 SMNVEV (reference sequence). Trimming removed 5 bases from V and 3 bases from J, with 11 bases in between. The CDR3 sequence is 13 residues long. CDR3 sequence reads: CASSPWGDYEQYF. The CDR3, as DNA: TGTGCCAGCAGTCCTTGGGGAGACTACGAGCAGTACTTC.

The chain carries TRBV12-3 or TRBV12-4 and TRBJ2-7, with 11 nucleotides matching TRBD2. V shed 4 bases, J shed 4 bases, and the junction held 6 bases outside the gene matches. The CDR3 has 15 amino acids. This CDR3 is CASSSTGTSGYEQYF. In nucleotides, the CDR3 is TGTGCCAGCAGTTCTACCGGGACTAGCGGATACGAGCAGTACTTC.

The V gene is TRBV28, the J gene TRBJ2-3, with D perhaps TRBD1 (8 bases). Trimming cost V 6 bases and J 3 bases, with 16 bases left between them. The CDR3 is 15 amino acids. In germline, CDR1 is MDHEN, CDR2 SYDVKM. The CDR3 nucleotides read TGTGCCAGCAGCAGACAGGGGCGGGGGACAGATACGCAGTATTTT. As protein: CASSRQGRGTDTQYF.

This clonotype has a handful of counts. The V gene is TRBV11-1, the J gene TRBJ2-7; D might be TRBD1 (5 bases). The germline V gene has CDR1 SGHAT and CDR2 FQDESV (reference sequence). This CDR3 region has 15 residues. V was trimmed by 2 bases and J by 3 bases, leaving 14 bases between them. The CDR3 coding sequence is TGTGCCAGCAGCTTATCGCCAGGGAACAACTACGAGCAGTACTTC. Its translation: CASSLSPGNNYEQYF.

Only a few counts were recorded for this clonotype. V gene TRBV9 combines with J gene TRBJ2-2, with TRBD2 matching 11 bases. Germline V gene data show CDR1 as SGDLS and CDR2 as YYNGEE. CDR3 length equals 16 residues. V dropped 1 base and J dropped 4; count of bases not matched to a gene: 3. CDR3 amino acids: CASSVWLAGGTGELFF. As DNA, the CDR3 is TGTGCCAGCAGCGTATGGCTAGCGGGAGGCACCGGGGAGCTGTTTTTT.

The chain is built from TRBV7-2 and TRBJ2-3; a weak D match, TRBD2 (6 bases). V gave up 7 bases and J gave up 3 bases, with 14 bases separating them. There are 14 residues in the CDR3. The V gene's germline CDR1 is SGHTA and CDR2 FQGNSA. CDR3 protein: CASTVGLGTDTQYF. In DNA, the CDR3 is TGTGCCAGCACCGTGGGACTTGGGACAGATACGCAGTATTTT.

This clonotype has only a few counts. The chain recombines TRBV9 with TRBJ1-1; tentatively, D is TRBD1 (5 bases). The germline CDR1 and CDR2 sequences are SGDLS and YYNGEE. V lost 3 bases to trimming and J lost 11 bases, with 17 bases between them. The CDR3 runs 13 residues. The DNA for the CDR3 is TGTGCCAGCAGCGATGAAGCGGGGGAGAGGGCTTTCTTT. Translation gives CASSDEAGERAFF. Full variable domain (rest looked up from reference TRBV9 and TRBJ1-1): DSGVTQTPKHLITATGQRVTLRCSPRSGDLSVYWYQQSLDQGLQFLIQYYNGEERAKGNILERFSAQQFPDLHSELNLSSLELGDSALYFCASSDEAGERAFFGQGTRLTVV.

The rearrangement uses TRBV27 and TRBJ1-2; D ambiguous. Germline-derived CDR1 and CDR2 are MNHEY and SMNVEV (reference sequence). The CDR3 sequence is 14 residues long. The V end was cut by 8 bases, the J end by 0 bases, with 13 bases between. CDR3 sequence (DNA): TGTGCCAGCGGACTGGCCCTAGCTAACTATGGCTACACCTTC. Its translation: CASGLALANYGYTF.

This chain joins TRBV20-1 and TRBJ2-7; 9 bases line up with TRBD1. From germline, CDR1 is DFQATT and CDR2 SNEGSKA (reference sequence). The CDR3 spans 14 residues. J lost 5 bases, V lost 3 bases, and 8 bases had no gene match. The chain's CDR3 is CSASPGTGFDEQYF. CDR3 sequence (DNA): TGCAGTGCTAGCCCCGGGACAGGGTTTGACGAGCAGTACTTC.

This rearrangement joins TRBV5-5 to TRBJ2-7, with D maybe TRBD2 (7 bases). Trimming cost V 4 bases and J 5 bases, with 13 bases left between them. CDR1 SGHKS and CDR2 YYEKEE come from the germline V gene (reference sequence). This CDR3 is built from 13 residues. This CDR3 reads CASSPWGGNEQYF. The CDR3 DNA reads as TGTGCCAGCAGCCCATGGGGGGGCAACGAGCAGTACTTC.

The chain recombines TRBV4-2 with TRBJ2-5, with no clear D. From germline, CDR1 is LGHNA and CDR2 YNFKEQ. The CDR3 is 13 amino acids. Trimming removed 4 bases from V and 5 bases from J, with 11 bases in between. The CDR3 region is CASSLEGLETQYF. CDR3 bases: TGTGCCAGCAGCCTCGAAGGTCTGGAGACCCAGTACTTC.

This clonotype was recorded at least ten times. V usage is TRBV24-1 and J usage is TRBJ2-3; D is uncertain. Trimming removed 3 bases from V and 2 bases from J, with 5 bases in between. Germline V gives CDR1 KGHDR, CDR2 SFDVKD. CDR3 size: 13 residues. Here the CDR3 reads CATSDPYTDTQYF. CDR3 bases: TGTGCCACCAGTGATCCCTACACAGATACGCAGTATTTT.

This clonotype occurred a few times. The J gene is TRBJ2-5, the V gene TRBV12-3 or TRBV12-4; TRBD2 might be the D (5 bases). This CDR3 is built from 15 residues. V dropped 2 bases and J dropped 5 bases, with 15 bases sitting between them. The CDR3 reads CASSLSATTSETQYF. CDR3 bases: TGTGCCAGCAGTTTATCGGCGACTACTTCGGAGACCCAGTACTTC.

This clonotype was found a few times. CDR3 loop: CSVRTGDFTEAFF. In nucleotides, the CDR3 is TGCAGCGTTAGGACAGGGGATTTCACTGAAGCTTTCTTT. The chain uses TRBV29-1 and TRBJ1-1; 9 nucleotides align to TRBD1. V dropped 5 bases and J dropped 4; count of bases not matched to a gene: 5. CDR1 and CDR2 (germline): SQVTM, ANQGSEA. The CDR3 length is 13 residues.

This clonotype was picked up a small number of times. The V and J genes are TRBV10-3 and TRBJ2-6; D not resolved. V gave up 7 bases and J gave up 4 bases, with 14 bases separating them. CDR1 is ENHRY and CDR2 is SYGVKD in the germline V gene. The CDR3 runs 15 residues. The CDR3 DNA follows: TGTGCCATCATGAATTACATAGGGGGGGCCAACGTCCTGACTTTC. Translated, it gives CAIMNYIGGANVLTF.

The sample holds a few counts of this clonotype. V and J are TRBV5-1 and TRBJ2-7; 9 bases align to TRBD2. The V segment lost 4 bases and the J segment 7 bases; nucleotides outside the gene matches: 9. From germline, CDR1 is SGHRS and CDR2 YFSETQ. The CDR3 contains 14 residues. In nucleotides, the CDR3 is TGCGCCAGCAGCCCGGGACTAGCATCGGGGGAGCAGTACTTC. It yields the protein CASSPGLASGEQYF.

V gene TRBV10-3 combines with J gene TRBJ1-5, with 10 bases identical to TRBD1. Trimming took 5 bases from V and 2 from J; bases not matched to a gene: 9. Germline lookup yields CDR1 ENHRY and CDR2 SYGVKD. This CDR3 has 17 amino acids. The CDR3 protein is CAISSGTGAGGNQPQHF. CDR3 nucleotide sequence: TGTGCCATCAGTAGCGGGACAGGGGCAGGCGGCAATCAGCCCCAGCATTTT.

This clonotype was detected a few times. V gene TRBV12-3 or TRBV12-4 combines with J gene TRBJ2-7; 9 nucleotides align to TRBD2. V was pared by 5 bases and J by 5 bases, with 1 base of the junction left unmatched. The CDR3 runs 12 residues. In DNA, the CDR3 is TGTGCCAGCAGTCAGCGGGGGGACGAGCAGTACTTC. This gives the protein CASSQRGDEQYF.

This clonotype was seen a handful of times. The V gene is TRBV29-1, the J gene TRBJ2-3, with a weak D call TRBD1 (6 bases). Germline CDR1 reads SQVTM; CDR2 reads ANQGSEA. The V end was cut by 6 bases, the J end by 0 bases, with 16 bases between. The CDR3 covers 15 residues. CDR3 region: CSVARTGTSTDTQYF. The CDR3 region has the DNA TGCAGCGTGGCACGTACAGGGACGAGCACAGATACGCAGTATTTT.